This entry lists 14 T cell receptor beta chains sequenced from one sample in a study of CD8 T cells in ankylosing spondylitis. Regarding the study as a whole: A TCR beta motif of 8 or 9 highly homologous variants appeared characteristic of ankylosing spondylitis blood.

Their recognized antigens are unknown. TCRdb analysed the 5' RACE reads with MiXCR anew, one entry per CDR3 protein. The sample holds around 490,000 distinct CDR3 sequences; about 5.4% are singletons and the top ten take 3% to 4%. Sequences were obtained from blood, either unsorted or a sorted T cell fraction (not recorded which). Receptor source: a male donor with ankylosing spondylitis.

This clonotype has ten or more counts. This chain connects TRBV5-4 to TRBJ2-5, with D perhaps being TRBD1 or TRBD2 (5 bases each). CDR1 is SGHNT and CDR2 is YYREEE in the germline V gene (reference sequence). This CDR3 contains 18 residues. V was pared by 2 bases and J by 0 bases, with 20 bases between. Here the CDR3 DNA reads TGTGCCAGCAGCTTTGAGGTGTCGGGGCGGCCTGACCAAGAGACCCAGTACTTC. It specifies CASSFEVSGRPDQETQYF.

This clonotype appeared many times. The junction departs from germline at one end; a sequencing error may be responsible. The rearrangement uses TRBV7-7 and TRBJ2-7; 9 nucleotides line up with TRBD1. This CDR3 has 14 amino acids. Germline CDR1 and CDR2: SSHAT and FNYEAQ (reference sequence). CDR3 residues: CASSSGQGRNEQYF. The CDR3 DNA reads as TGTGCTAGCAGCTCGGGACAGGGTCGCAACGAGCAGTACTTC.

In this sample, this clonotype turned up many times. J is TRBJ2-3 and V is TRBV10-3; TRBD1 matches at 7 bases. Trimming at V came to 10 bases and at J to 3 bases, leaving 10 bases not matched to a gene. The length of the CDR3 is 14 residues. Per germline, CDR1 ENHRY and CDR2 SYGVKD. The CDR3, as DNA: TGTGCCACCACACGGGACAGAGATACAGATACGCAGTATTTT. It is translated as CATTRDRDTDTQYF.

This clonotype occurred many times. The V and J genes are TRBV7-8 and TRBJ2-3; the match to TRBD2 covers 9 bases. Germline trimming cut 5 bases from V and 0 bases from J; bases unmatched to any gene: 6. This CDR3 is built from 16 residues. CDR1 SGHVS and CDR2 FQNEAQ come from the germline V gene. The CDR3 DNA reads TGTGCCAGCAGCCCCCGGACTAGCGAAAGCACAGATACGCAGTATTTT. Its protein product is CASSPRTSESTDTQYF.

This clonotype has just a few counts. This rearrangement joins TRBV11-3 to TRBJ2-1, with 7 bases fitting TRBD1. The CDR3 runs 14 residues. Germline values: CDR1 SGHNT, CDR2 YENEEA. Trimming cost V 1 base and J 8 bases; bases outside gene matches: 5. In nucleotides, the CDR3 is TGTGCCAGCAGCTTAGCCAGGGGGAAGGATGAGCAGTTCTTC. It translates to CASSLARGKDEQFF.

At least ten counts were recorded for this clonotype. At one end the junction does not follow the germline gene, possibly because of a read error. This chain uses TRBV29-1 with TRBJ1-1; D is unresolved. The V gene's germline CDR1 is SQVTM and CDR2 ANQGSEA. This CDR3 contains 11 residues. The CDR3 reads CSVEGSTEAFF. The CDR3 DNA follows: TGCAGCGTTGAAGGATCGACTGAGGCTTTCTTT.

This clonotype was picked up many times. The CDR3 coding sequence is TGTGCCAGCAGTTCTGGACAGGGGGCGTACGACCAAGAGACCCAGTACTTC. This sequence encodes CASSSGQGAYDQETQYF. V and J are TRBV12-3 or TRBV12-4 and TRBJ2-5; 11 bases are a match to TRBD1. Unmatched junction bases numbered 7, after V lost 4 bases and J lost 0 bases. The CDR3 spans 17 residues.

This clonotype was picked up many times. The chain combines TRBV7-9 with TRBJ1-4, with D uncertain. This CDR3 comprises 15 residues. Germline V CDR1 and CDR2: SEHNR, FQNEAQ (reference sequence). Trimming pared 0 bases from V and 7 bases from J, leaving 12 bases between. In nucleotides, the CDR3 is TGTGCCAGCAGCTTAGCCGGACGGTCTGGTGAAAAACTGTTTTTT. Protein: CASSLAGRSGEKLFF.

This clonotype was detected ten times or more. The chain recombines TRBV29-1 with TRBJ2-3, with a tentative D call TRBD1 (6 bases). V was cut by 3 bases and J by 6 bases, with 22 bases left in between. Germline CDR1 reads SQVTM; CDR2 reads ANQGSEA. The CDR3 length is 16 residues. The DNA of the CDR3 is TGCAGCGTTGACCGGGTCGGGACACCCTCCGGGGATACGCAGTATTTT. This encodes CSVDRVGTPSGDTQYF.

This clonotype was observed many times. The rearrangement uses TRBV10-3 and TRBJ2-5; no firm D call. This CDR3 has 15 amino acids. Trimming took 3 bases from V and 3 from J, leaving 14 bases between them. Germline CDR1 is ENHRY and CDR2 is SYGVKD. The CDR3 loop is CAISEVRPAKETQYF. The DNA of the CDR3 is TGTGCCATCAGTGAAGTTCGCCCTGCCAAAGAGACCCAGTACTTC.

In this sample, this clonotype turned up a few times. This chain connects TRBV18 to TRBJ1-5; 8 nucleotides align to TRBD1. Germline-derived CDR1 and CDR2 are KGHSH and LQKENI. The CDR3 covers 14 residues. The trim removed 5 bases at V and 7 bases at J, leaving 7 bases unmatched. The CDR3 nucleotides read TGTGCCAGCTCATCATTACAGGGGGACCAGCCCCAGCATTTT. This encodes CASSSLQGDQPQHF.

J is TRBJ2-3 and V is TRBV6-2 or TRBV6-3, with D perhaps matching TRBD2 (5 bases). This CDR3 is built from 13 residues. Trimming took 7 bases from V and 3 from J, leaving 11 bases between them. In germline, CDR1 is MNHEY, CDR2 SVGEGT. The CDR3 nucleotides are TGTGCCAGCAACCCGGGAAGGACAGATACGCAGTATTTT. It is translated as CASNPGRTDTQYF.

This clonotype appeared many times. The chain is built from TRBV9 and TRBJ2-7; 8 bases are a match to TRBD2. Trimming took 1 base from V and 1 from J; bases not matched to a gene: 4. The CDR3 extends over 15 amino acids. Per germline, CDR1 SGDLS and CDR2 YYNGEE. CDR3 sequence: CASSVSGGPSYEQYF. In DNA form, the CDR3 reads TGTGCCAGCAGCGTATCGGGGGGGCCGTCCTACGAGCAGTACTTC.

This clonotype was picked up a small number of times. This chain links TRBV4-2 with TRBJ2-7; possibly TRBD1 or TRBD2 for D (5 bases each). The V gene's germline CDR1 is LGHNA and CDR2 YNFKEQ. V shed 3 bases and J shed 2 bases, with 17 bases lying between them. There are 16 residues in the CDR3. CDR3 nucleotides: TGTGCCAGCAGCCAGGACACCGGGACGGGACCCTACGAGCAGTACTTC. It yields the protein CASSQDTGTGPYEQYF.